This T cell receptor beta chain was identified in a study of shared clonotypes between healthy human individuals (TCRdb year 2020). Notes on the research overall: The cohort included three men and two women between 18 and 49 years of age. For each donor, three plates each were used for CD4 naive and CD4 memory, two plates were used for CD8 naive, and one plate was used for CD8 memory. Per donor, leukapheresis produced somewhere between about 0.9 and 10 billion PBMCs. To estimate repertoire size and how much clonotype sharing occurs between individuals, the study deeply sequenced the blood TCR repertoires of five healthy adults. Different laboratories and diverse techniques were used to prepare libraries and sequence TCR repertoires, to increase sequencing depth and limit assay-specific biases. Overall results and qualifications from the work: Pairwise subsampling led to the expectation that sequencing depth would affect the degree of clonotype sharing among donors. When a handful of donors were compared, the shared fraction of clonotypes was around 5% for naive CD4, 3.5% to 4% for naive CD8, roughly 2.3% for memory CD4, and 0.4% for memory CD8. Sampling was limited to blood, and TCR repertoires in tissue likely differ from TCR repertoires in blood. Because the study included a small number of donors, the genetic and exposure-history diversity represented was limited. Estimated clonotype richness was generally larger for naive than for memory subsets. Higher generation probabilities were observed for clonotypes shared by all four sorted-subset donors than for non-shared clonotypes. Rarefaction of sorted-subset datasets indicated incomplete sequencing despite the large sequencing depth.

For the CD8 naive samples, CD45RO-negative cells were positively selected for CCR7, yielding a CD45RA+CCR7+ population from which TemRA cells were excluded. Healthy HIV-negative adults with no recently reported acute infections or vaccinations were included as donors. All donors were Caucasian adults living in Nashville, Tennessee, USA. Blood was obtained by leukapheresis, after which PBMCs were separated by Ficoll-Histopaque density gradient centrifugation and cryopreserved in liquid nitrogen vapor phase. Purity and quantity of every magnetically sorted T cell population were checked by analytical flow cytometry. Each sorted fraction had its genomic DNA isolated and then quantified by UV absorbance on a Nanodrop 2000c. Comments on this clone: There is no known antigen for this receptor. There are no base qualities to consult, and no much larger clone falls within one base. The same CDR3 can be traced to other DNA sequences in this sample.

Trimmed from V: 6 bases; trimmed from J: 3 bases; junction bases lacking a gene match: 2. The CDR3 measures 11 amino acids from cysteine to phenylalanine. CDR3 DNA is the only sequence kept; it has 33 bases, read in frame from the first base. CDR1 and CDR2 were assigned from the germline V gene (reference sequence) as DFQATT and SNEGSKA. Using the deep immunoSEQ assay, TCR CDR3 regions were amplified from genomic DNA by multiplex PCR. Extracted genomic DNA from each cell subset was distributed evenly across all wells of several immunoSEQ 96-well plates, and each plate was treated as a replicate. Each replicate PCR for sorted subsets received approximately 200 ng genomic DNA, equal to tens of thousands of T cell genomes. The purified libraries were quantified using a Qubit 3.0 fluorometer, sized with a Bioanalyzer 2100, and then quantified again using the KAPA Library Quantification kit. Every immunoSEQ 96-well plate was sequenced on a dedicated single-read 150-cycle Illumina NextSeq 550 flow cell. The authors processed their data as follows. Because only junctional sequences without quality scores were contained in the immunoSEQ output, filtering matching that applied to full-length reads could not be performed. To assign V/J genes and CDR3, sequences were annotated against IMGT germline references using PyIR, a Python wrapper for IgBLAST v1.9. Any read was removed if the V/J assignment was weak (E-value above 1e-6), the CDR3 was missing, or the read contained stop codons, out-of-frame junctions, or ambiguous translated residues. V3J clonotypes were defined as sequences sharing the same inferred V gene, J gene, and CDR3 amino acid sequence. To compute the percentage overlap between repertoires, the number of shared unique clonotypes was divided by the size of the smaller repertoire. Repertoire richness was assessed with RTK rarefaction, the Chao1 estimator, and Recon v2.1 estimates of unobserved clonotypes. OLGA was used to compute generation probabilities for all TCRbeta clonotypes that the gDNA method yielded from a few donors. TCRdb stores this immuneACCESS table with in-frame sequences only. Part of the clones is absent; in the studies checked, under half of the shortfall reflects unresolved V genes, and no reason is known for the rest. The V and J calls and clone size come from that table; D and trimming were worked out from the DNA. The sample contains about 800,000 clones, around 96% of them found a single time. The ten largest clones represent roughly 0.23% of the sample.

This clonotype originated in a young man in good health. Rearrangement joined TRBV20-1 to TRBJ2-7; the central 7 bases match TRBD1. Sequencing used naive CD8+ T cells sorted from blood. What the cell subset or site label conveys for this sample: CD45RA+CCR7+. The DNA sequence follows: TGCAGTGCCGGGGACAGCTACGAGCAGTACTTC. Protein translation: CSAGDSYEQYF.